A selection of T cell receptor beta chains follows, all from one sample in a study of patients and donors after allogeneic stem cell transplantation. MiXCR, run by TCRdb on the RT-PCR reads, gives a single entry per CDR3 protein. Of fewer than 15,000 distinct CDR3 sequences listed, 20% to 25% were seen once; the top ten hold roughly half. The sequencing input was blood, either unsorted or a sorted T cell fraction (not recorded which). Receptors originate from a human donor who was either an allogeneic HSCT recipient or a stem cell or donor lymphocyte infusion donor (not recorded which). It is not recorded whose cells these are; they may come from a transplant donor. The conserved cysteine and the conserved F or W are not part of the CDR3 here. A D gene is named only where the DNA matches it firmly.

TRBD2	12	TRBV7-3	ASSFGGAQETQY
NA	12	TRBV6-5	ASSYSGGRTEAF
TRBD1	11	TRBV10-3	ATETGAGTEAF
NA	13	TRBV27	ASSSDNRGYQPQH
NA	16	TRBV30	AWSVLDVLGTHNTEAF
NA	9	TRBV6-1	ASRPNVQAF
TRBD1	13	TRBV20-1	SARQTGTSNQPQH
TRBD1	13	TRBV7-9	ASSLRQGSYNEQF
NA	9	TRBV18	ASSPSTEAF
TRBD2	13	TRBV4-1	ASSQVAGGPYEQY
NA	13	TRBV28	ASMWGVAANEKLF
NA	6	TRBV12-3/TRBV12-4	SVGGYT
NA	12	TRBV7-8	ASSPRTLNTEAF
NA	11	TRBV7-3	ASSSRGSTEAF
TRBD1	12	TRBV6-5	ASSLGQEISPLH
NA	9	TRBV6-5	ASSYLYEQY
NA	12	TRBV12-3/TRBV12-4	ASSLRGHFTEAF
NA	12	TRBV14	ASSQERGITGYT
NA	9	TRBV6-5	ASSSRSEAF
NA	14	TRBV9	ASSVATGWNTGELF
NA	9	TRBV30	AWSVEDTQY
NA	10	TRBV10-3	AISETDRGYT
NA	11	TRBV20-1	SVETESSYGYT
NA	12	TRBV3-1	ASSQPPVRETQY
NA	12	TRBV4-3	ASSQDWGNQPQH
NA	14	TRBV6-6	ASSLLAPGAKNIQY
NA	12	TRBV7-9	ASSLAWQLHGYT
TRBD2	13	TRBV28	ASSSIAGANNEQF
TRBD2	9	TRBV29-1	SVEAPGLRG
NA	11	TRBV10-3	AISWEDTDTQY
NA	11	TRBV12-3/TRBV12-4	ASSLASSYEQY
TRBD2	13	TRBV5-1	ASSLASGNTGELF
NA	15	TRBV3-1	ASSHTKRRAIYDEQF
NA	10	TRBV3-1	ASSPDGYEQY
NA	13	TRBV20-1	SARQQGYGANVLT
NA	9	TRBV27	ASSNSDTQY
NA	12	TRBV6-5	ASSTRDQGAKLF
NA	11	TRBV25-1	ASSLKGNTEAF
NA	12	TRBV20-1	SAWTGAGNYGYT
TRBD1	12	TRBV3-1	ASSPWTGWTEAF
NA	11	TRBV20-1	SVLPGANEKLF
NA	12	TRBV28	ASSLAGGNQPQH
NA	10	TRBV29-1	SSSETGYEQY
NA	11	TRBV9	ASSSPPNYGYT
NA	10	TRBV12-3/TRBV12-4	ASSFGGTEAF
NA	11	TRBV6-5	ASSPWANTEAF
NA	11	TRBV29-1	SVGYTTAGEQF
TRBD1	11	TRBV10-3	AISLTGDTEAF
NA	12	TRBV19	ASSIWQGNTEAF
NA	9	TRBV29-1	SVGWRHEQY